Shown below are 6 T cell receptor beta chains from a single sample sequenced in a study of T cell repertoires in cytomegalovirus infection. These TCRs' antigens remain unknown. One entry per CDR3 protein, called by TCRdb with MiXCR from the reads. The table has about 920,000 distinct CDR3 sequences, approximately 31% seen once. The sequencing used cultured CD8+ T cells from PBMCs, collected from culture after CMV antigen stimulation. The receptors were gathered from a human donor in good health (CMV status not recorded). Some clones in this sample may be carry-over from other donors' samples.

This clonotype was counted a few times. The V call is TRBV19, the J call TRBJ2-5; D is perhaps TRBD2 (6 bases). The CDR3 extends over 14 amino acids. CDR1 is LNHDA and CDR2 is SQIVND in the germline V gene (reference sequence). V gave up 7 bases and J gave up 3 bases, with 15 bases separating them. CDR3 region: CASKLSGGKETQYF. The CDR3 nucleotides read TGTGCCAGTAAGCTCTCCGGGGGTAAAGAGACCCAGTACTTC.

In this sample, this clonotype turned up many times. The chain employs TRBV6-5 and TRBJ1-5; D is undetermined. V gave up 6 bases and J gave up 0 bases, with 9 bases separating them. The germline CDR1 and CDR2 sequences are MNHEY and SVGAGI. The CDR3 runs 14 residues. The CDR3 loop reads CASRGSYSNQPQHF. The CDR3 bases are TGTGCCAGCAGGGGAAGTTATAGCAATCAGCCCCAGCATTTT.

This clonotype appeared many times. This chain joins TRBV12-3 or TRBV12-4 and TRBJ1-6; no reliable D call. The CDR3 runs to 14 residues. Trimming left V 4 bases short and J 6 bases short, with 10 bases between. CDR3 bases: TGTGCCAGCAGTTCCCAGAACGTTAATTCACCCCTCCACTTT. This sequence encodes CASSSQNVNSPLHF.

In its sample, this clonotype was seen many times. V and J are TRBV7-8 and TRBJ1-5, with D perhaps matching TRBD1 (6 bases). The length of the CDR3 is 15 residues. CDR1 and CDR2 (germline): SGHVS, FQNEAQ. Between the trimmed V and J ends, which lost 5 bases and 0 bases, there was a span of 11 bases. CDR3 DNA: TGTGCCAGCAGCCCCGGGACACATAGCAATCAGCCCCAGCATTTT. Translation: CASSPGTHSNQPQHF.

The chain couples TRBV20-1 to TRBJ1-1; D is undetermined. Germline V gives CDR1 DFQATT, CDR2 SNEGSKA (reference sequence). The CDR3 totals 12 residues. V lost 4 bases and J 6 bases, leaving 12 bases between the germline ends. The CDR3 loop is CSATFMKAEAFF. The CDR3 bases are TGCAGTGCTACCTTCATGAAAGCTGAAGCTTTCTTT.

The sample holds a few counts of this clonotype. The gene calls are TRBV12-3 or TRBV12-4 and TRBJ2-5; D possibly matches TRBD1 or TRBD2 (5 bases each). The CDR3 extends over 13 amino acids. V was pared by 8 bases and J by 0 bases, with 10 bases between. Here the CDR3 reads CASVEGNQETQYF. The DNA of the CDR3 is TGTGCCAGCGTAGAGGGGAACCAAGAGACCCAGTACTTC.